This TCR beta chain was retrieved from a study of blood T cell repertoires in COVID-19. Overall study: Sites across the United States, Italy and Spain contributed samples from acute and convalescent COVID-19. PBMCs, B-cell-depleted T cells, or T cells provided the cDNA or gDNA that made up the material.

In the study's own analysis: Cell counts per sample came from amplifying reference gene primers. TCRdb keeps only in-frame clones here, not all; method: immunoSEQ multiplex PCR. The DNA was the basis for D and trimming; V, J and clone size are from that table. This sample has 99,000 or so clones, with roughly 87% found just once. This clone was observed once. Germline-derived CDR1 and CDR2 are SGHNT and YENEEA. The CDR3 is 13 amino acids. Trimming cost V 0 bases and J 3 bases, with 6 bases left between them. The chain carries TRBV11-3 and TRBJ2-7; possibly TRBD1 for D (6 bases). Sequences were obtained from peripheral blood. The TCR originated in a man aged 45-65 years with acute or convalescent COVID-19. In nucleotides, the CDR3 is TGTGCCAGCAGCTTAGAAGGGGGCTACGAGCAGTACTTC. This translates into CASSLEGGYEQYF.